This section outlines one T cell receptor beta chain sequence together with its context. This clone's antigen is unknown. No much larger clone is present one base from it, and per-base qualities are unavailable. Each donor gave one peripheral blood draw, around 100 mL on average, collected into heparinised tubes. A BD FACSAria II was used to sort naive, central memory, regulatory and stem cell-like memory CD4+ T cells with a panel that included CD45RO, CCR7, CD25, CD127, CD95 and CD27. A purity above 98% was achieved for all sorted populations. Right away, PBMCs were isolated by Lymphoprep density gradient centrifugation and were stained directly, with no culture step. To minimize batch effects, samples were stained and sorted in pairs, one healthy donor with one patient per experiment. These data are taken from a study of beta chain features in type 1 diabetes (dated by TCRdb to about 2018). Concerning the study at large: Patients and healthy donors did not differ in mean age, gender distribution, total cell number or subset yield. In the study, TCRB repertoires of sorted circulating CD4+ T cell subsets from recently diagnosed type 1 diabetes patients were compared with those of matched healthy donors. Whereas all 28 donors provided naive and central memory subsets, regulatory and stem cell-like memory subsets were isolated from just 8 patients and roughly eight healthy donors. Across all samples, fewer than 110,000,000 sorted cells were examined, and cell number per subset correlated strongly with RNA yield.

Paper-wide results and their limitations: Shorter templates might be favored by PCR, yet because patient and control samples were amplified and corrected together, any such skew would affect both groups equally. Patients with type 1 diabetes made fewer insertions and deleted more nucleotides at VDJ recombination sites, implying thymic rearrangement abnormalities. Only small numbers of individuals were included in the HLA sub-analyses, which left unresolved whether HLA type had any influence on TCRB rearrangement. In all four CD4+ subsets, TCRB CDR3 length was moderately but significantly shorter in type 1 diabetes patients. Naive, central memory and regulatory TCRB repertoires appeared to be more alike among patients than among healthy donors. Because cDNA was sequenced instead of genomic DNA, highly expressing activated cells could be over-represented, though the groups showed no difference in activation or CD3 levels.

V has 7 bases trimmed and J has 5 bases trimmed; junction bases matching no gene number 9. The cysteine opens and the phenylalanine closes a CDR3 of 15 amino acids. Only the CDR3 region is kept as DNA, spanning 45 bases read in frame from base 1. The CDR1 and CDR2 encoded by the germline V gene are MNHEY and SVGAGI. The entire amount of isolated RNA was reverse transcribed using the High Capacity cDNA Reverse Transcription Kit, so the sequenced TCRB transcripts were expressed ones. Deep immunoSEQ sequencing was performed on naive, central memory and regulatory T cell samples, with an average of roughly 3.6 million total reads per sample. Sorted cells were lysed in RLT buffer and RNA was extracted with DNase-treated RNeasy Micro or Mini kits, depending on cell number. Each cell subset was processed on its own to prevent cross-contamination, while patient and healthy donor samples were processed together. TCRB sequences were amplified from cDNA with the immunoSEQ multiplex PCR, producing 87-bp fragments spanning the CDR3 region. Sequencing of the amplicons was performed on the Illumina HiSeq platform. The paper's data handling went like this. Synthetic template baselines were used to correct PCR bias computationally, reads within Hamming distance 2 were collapsed together, and singletons that could not be merged were discarded. Reads were aligned against IMGT to assign V, D and J genes, CDR3 length and insertions or deletions at six rearrangement sites. Within each subset, clonotype counts were normalized to sorted cell number, and only after that were true diversity and Gini coefficients computed with the tcR R package. Repertoire sharing was quantified using the overlap coefficient calculated on TCRB nucleotide sequences. The source is immuneACCESS, and TCRdb retained only in-frame sequences with V and J called. Part of the clones is not carried over; for the studies checked, unresolved V genes explain less than half of this, and the remainder is unexplained. The V and J calls and clone size come from that table; D and trimming were worked out from the DNA. The sample yields just over 150,000 clones; approximately 10% were counted once. The top ten hold roughly 2% of the sample.

The source of this sequence is a man between 18 and 35 years old in good health. The chain employs TRBV6-5 and TRBJ2-2; 8 of the junction bases match TRBD1. The sample was central memory CD4+ T cells from blood. The nucleotides are TGTGCCAGCAACGACAGGGGATTATCTACCGGGGAGCTGTTTTTT. It codes for CASNDRGLSTGELFF.